Each of the 27 T cell receptor beta chains below was sequenced from the same sample in a study of graft-versus-host responses after intestinal transplantation. Profiled with immunoSEQ multiplex PCR; TCRdb holds only in-frame clones, not every one. The sample contains approximately 38,000 clones, around 86% of which appear only once. The sample in question was PBMCs, obtained about 38 months after transplant. Receptors were obtained from a human patient who received an intestinal transplant, so some T cells may come from the graft donor.

The count of this clone is one. The chain recombines TRBV19 with TRBJ1-2; 7 positions agree with TRBD1. The germline V gene has CDR1 LNHDA and CDR2 SQIVND (reference sequence). CDR3 size: 12 residues. V was clipped by 5 bases and J by 14 bases; unmatched bases: 11. The CDR3 DNA reads as TGTGCCAGTAGTCCGGGGACAGCCGCTTGGACCTTC. Residues: CASSPGTAAWTF.

This clone appeared a few times. The V call is TRBV19, the J call TRBJ1-1; no definite D call. This CDR3 comprises 13 residues. Germline lookup yields CDR1 LNHDA and CDR2 SQIVND (reference sequence). V shed 4 bases and J shed 5 bases, with 11 bases lying between them. CDR3: CASSKHTQTEAFF. The CDR3 DNA is TGTGCCAGTAGTAAACACACTCAGACTGAAGCTTTCTTT.

The V and J genes are TRBV6-5 and TRBJ1-6; TRBD1 matches at 7 bases. The V segment lost 0 bases and the J segment 10 bases; nucleotides outside the gene matches: 6. The CDR3 has 15 residues. In germline, CDR1 is MNHEY, CDR2 SVGAGI. Here the CDR3 reads CASSYSEGAYSPLHF. CDR3 nucleotides: TGTGCCAGCAGTTACTCGGAGGGGGCGTACTCACCCCTCCACTTT.

This chain connects TRBV29-1 to TRBJ2-5; TRBD1 might be the D (5 bases). The germline V and J ends were trimmed by 3 bases and 3 bases, with 11 bases remaining between them. This CDR3 contains 13 residues. CDR1 and CDR2 from the germline V gene are SQVTM and ANQGSEA. The CDR3 DNA is TGCAGCGTTGACAAGACCAGGGAAGAGACCCAGTACTTC. Its translation is CSVDKTREETQYF.

The rearrangement joins TRBV5-4 to TRBJ2-5, with no clear D. The V gene lost 4 bases and the J gene lost 3 bases, with 10 bases spanning the gap. The CDR3 spans 13 residues. CDR1 is SGHNT and CDR2 is YYREEE in the germline V gene (reference sequence). The CDR3 DNA reads TGTGCCAGCAGCCCCGCCGGAAAAGAGACCCAGTACTTC. This translates into CASSPAGKETQYF.

This clone has only one observation. DNA for the CDR3: TGTGCCAGCGGGGGGTATCAGCCCCAGCATTTT. The encoded protein is CASGGYQPQHF. This chain uses TRBV28 with TRBJ1-5, with a tentative D call TRBD1 (5 bases). The CDR3 contains 11 residues. Trimming cost V 8 bases and J 5 bases, with 7 bases left between them. From germline, CDR1 is MDHEN and CDR2 SYDVKM.

The V call is TRBV2, the J call TRBJ1-1, with D perhaps TRBD1 (5 bases). Trimming pared 6 bases from V and 3 bases from J, leaving 14 bases between. CDR1 and CDR2 from the germline V gene are SNHLY and FYNNEI. The CDR3 is 14 amino acids. The CDR3 coding sequence is TGTGCCAGCAGACACCCCGCAGGGTACACTGAAGCTTTCTTT. Translated, it gives CASRHPAGYTEAFF.

Sample share makes this clone medium-sized. V gene TRBV9 combines with J gene TRBJ1-3, with TRBD1 identical over 7 bases. The CDR3 is made up of 15 amino acids. Trimming cost V 4 bases and J 0 bases; bases outside gene matches: 4. CDR1 and CDR2 (germline): SGDLS, YYNGEE. The CDR3 DNA sequence: TGTGCCAGCAGCTACACAGGGGACTCTGGAAACACCATATATTTT. Protein product: CASSYTGDSGNTIYF.

The chain combines TRBV11-2 with TRBJ1-3; D gene uncertain. V lost 1 base and J lost 0, with 7 bases in between. CDR1 and CDR2 (germline): SGHAT, FQNNGV. The length of the CDR3 is 15 residues. The CDR3 loop reads CASSLAGSSGNTIYF. CDR3 sequence (DNA): TGTGCCAGCAGCTTAGCGGGGTCCTCTGGAAACACCATATATTTT.

The chain carries TRBV27 and TRBJ2-7; D possibly corresponds to TRBD1 (6 bases). CDR1 is MNHEY, CDR2 SMNVEV, per germline (reference sequence). With 6 bases removed from V and 4 bases from J, the gap between germline ends came to 10 bases. The CDR3 has 12 residues. CDR3 in DNA: TGTGCCAGCAGCCGCAGGGGTTACGAGCAGTACTTC. It is translated as CASSRRGYEQYF.

This clone was detected only once. CDR3 in amino acids: CSVEDLAGGPNEQFF. Here the CDR3 DNA reads TGCAGCGTTGAAGATCTAGCGGGGGGCCCCAATGAGCAGTTCTTC. The gene calls are TRBV29-1 and TRBJ2-1; 11 nucleotides align to TRBD2. This CDR3 is built from 15 residues. Looked up from germline, CDR1 is SQVTM and CDR2 is ANQGSEA. The V gene end was trimmed by 0 bases and the J gene end by 6 bases; junction bases not matched to a gene: 4.

This chain links TRBV29-1 with TRBJ2-7; either TRBD1 or TRBD2 may fit D (6 bases each). CDR1 SQVTM and CDR2 ANQGSEA come from the germline V gene. The germline V and J ends were trimmed by 0 bases and 2 bases, with 17 bases remaining between them. CDR3 length: 16 residues. CDR3 in DNA: TGCAGCGTTGAAGAACCCCTTCAGGGGAGGCCCTACGAGCAGTACTTC. Translating gives CSVEEPLQGRPYEQYF.

V and J are TRBV14 and TRBJ1-6, with D possibly being TRBD1 (5 bases). The length of the CDR3 is 14 residues. Germline lookup yields CDR1 SGHDN and CDR2 FVKESK. V lost 6 bases and J 2 bases, leaving 8 bases between the germline ends. The CDR3 loop reads CASRGETYNSPLHF. CDR3 coding DNA: TGTGCCAGCAGGGGGGAGACCTATAATTCACCCCTCCACTTT. Complete variable domain (other parts from reference TRBV14 and TRBJ1-6): EAGVTQFPSHSVIEKGQTVTLRCDPISGHDNLYWYRRVMGKEIKFLLHFVKESKQDESGMPNNRFLAERTGGTYSTLKVQPAELEDSGVYFCASRGETYNSPLHFGNGTRLTVT.

V gene TRBV18 combines with J gene TRBJ2-3, with D possibly matching TRBD2 (5 bases). The CDR3 spans 14 residues. The V gene lost 0 bases and the J gene lost 7 bases, with 11 bases spanning the gap. Germline CDR1 reads KGHSH; CDR2 reads LQKENI. The CDR3 reads CASSPPASLNTQYF. The CDR3 region has the DNA TGTGCCAGCTCACCACCGGCTAGCTTGAATACGCAGTATTTT.

The CDR3 loop is CASSVGTLEEKTQYF. The CDR3 region has the DNA TGTGCCAGCAGTGTTGGGACATTGGAGGAAAAGACCCAGTACTTC. The V and J genes are TRBV6-1 and TRBJ2-5, with D possibly being TRBD1 (6 bases). The V and J ends lost 4 bases and 6 bases respectively, with 18 bases between them. The CDR3 is 15 residues long. Germline values: CDR1 MNHNS, CDR2 SASEGT.

The chain employs TRBV30 and TRBJ2-3, with TRBD2 as a possible D gene (7 bases). Germline V gene lookup returns CDR1 GTSNPN and CDR2 SVGIG (reference sequence). The CDR3 is made up of 15 amino acids. V was pared by 3 bases and J by 7 bases, with 20 bases between. Here the CDR3 DNA reads TGTGCCTGGAGCGTAGGACAGCTGGGGGGGCATACGCAGTATTTT. Amino acid sequence: CAWSVGQLGGHTQYF.

The chain uses TRBV9 and TRBJ2-1; 12 bases are a match to TRBD1. Unmatched junction bases numbered 8, after V lost 4 bases and J lost 12 bases. The CDR3 loop spans 14 amino acids. Germline CDR1 SGDLS, CDR2 YYNGEE. The CDR3 here is CASSPGTGGSAQFF. The CDR3, as DNA: TGTGCCAGCAGCCCCGGGACAGGGGGCTCCGCGCAGTTCTTC.

Only a few counts were recorded for this clone. The genes are TRBV2 and TRBJ1-2, with TRBD1 matching 7 bases. The CDR3 has 13 residues. CDR1 and CDR2 from the germline V gene are SNHLY and FYNNEI. The junction had 9 bases not matched to a gene; V was cut back by 7 bases and J by 7 bases. CDR3: CASKEEGALGYTF. The CDR3 coding sequence is TGTGCCAGCAAGGAAGAGGGGGCACTTGGCTACACCTTC.

The V gene is TRBV18, the J gene TRBJ1-1; no firm D call. Germline CDR1 reads KGHSH; CDR2 reads LQKENI. V was cut by 6 bases and J by 2 bases, with 10 bases left in between. The length of the CDR3 is 13 residues. CDR3 nucleotide sequence: TGTGCCAGCTCTGGGCGTTTAAACACTGAAGCTTTCTTT. As protein: CASSGRLNTEAFF.

The V call is TRBV29-1, the J call TRBJ1-4, with D possibly being TRBD1 (6 bases). CDR1 and CDR2 (germline): SQVTM, ANQGSEA. The ends were cut back, 5 bases at V and 7 bases at J, with 17 bases in the middle. CDR3 size: 14 residues. The CDR3 here is CSVREGGRVEKLFF. In DNA form, the CDR3 reads TGCAGCGTTCGAGAGGGGGGAAGGGTTGAAAAACTGTTTTTT. The entire variable domain, with the rest obtained from reference TRBV29-1 and TRBJ1-4, is as follows: SAVISQKPSRDICQRGTSLTIQCQVDSQVTMMFWYRQQPGQSLTLIATANQGSEATYESGFVIDKFPISRPNLTFSTLTVSNMSPEDSSIYLCSVREGGRVEKLFFGSGTQLSVL.

The gene calls are TRBV28 and TRBJ2-1; the match to TRBD2 covers 9 bases. V was pared by 8 bases and J by 8 bases, with 10 bases of the junction left unmatched. CDR1 and CDR2 (germline): MDHEN, SYDVKM. This CDR3 contains 14 residues. The CDR3 sequence is CASSGGGGADEQFF. The CDR3 coding sequence is TGTGCCAGCTCTGGGGGCGGGGGGGCCGATGAGCAGTTCTTC.

The chain links TRBV9 to TRBJ2-1, with 9 nucleotides matching TRBD2. Germline V gene lookup returns CDR1 SGDLS and CDR2 YYNGEE. V dropped 1 base and J dropped 9; count of bases not matched to a gene: 11. This CDR3 region has 16 residues. The CDR3 region is CASSVWGREGAGEQFF. CDR3 nucleotide sequence: TGTGCCAGCAGCGTATGGGGGCGGGAGGGCGCGGGTGAGCAGTTCTTC.

This chain uses TRBV6-1 with TRBJ2-7; the D gene is possibly TRBD1 (6 bases). CDR1 and CDR2 from the germline V gene are MNHNS and SASEGT. The V and J ends lost 7 bases and 0 bases respectively, with 13 bases between them. This CDR3 has 14 amino acids. CDR3 region: CASIAGVASYEQYF. CDR3 DNA: TGTGCCAGCATCGCAGGGGTCGCCTCCTACGAGCAGTACTTC.

The rearrangement joins TRBV5-4 to TRBJ1-1; no definite D call. The CDR3 length is 14 residues. Per germline, CDR1 SGHNT and CDR2 YYREEE (reference sequence). Trimming left V 1 base short and J 1 base short, with 8 bases between. CDR3 protein: CASSLSLGNTEAFF. The CDR3 region has the DNA TGTGCCAGCAGCTTGAGCCTGGGGAACACTGAAGCTTTCTTT.

The chain couples TRBV27 to TRBJ2-2; tentatively, D is TRBD1 or TRBD2 (5 bases each). The CDR3 has 14 amino acids. The V end was cut by 3 bases, the J end by 4 bases, with 9 bases between. The germline V gene has CDR1 MNHEY and CDR2 SMNVEV (reference sequence). The CDR3 sequence is CASSFRGRTGELFF. DNA for the CDR3: TGTGCCAGCAGTTTCCGGGGACGCACCGGGGAGCTGTTTTTT.

This sequence joins TRBV5-3 and TRBJ2-2, with D unclear. TRBV5-3 is recorded as an ORF, its role being uncertain. Trimming removed 8 bases from V and 6 bases from J, with 17 bases in between. The CDR3 covers 14 residues. CDR3 nucleotide sequence: TGTGCCAGCAGCGCGCTTGATGAGCCCGGGGAGCTGTTTTTT. Translating it yields CASSALDEPGELFF.

This chain joins TRBV7-8 and TRBJ2-2; a possible D gene is TRBD1 (6 bases). The germline V gene encodes CDR1 SGHVS and CDR2 FQNEAQ. V lost 5 bases to trimming and J lost 2 bases, with 12 bases between them. The CDR3 has 15 residues. The CDR3 bases are TGTGCCAGCAGCCACCGGGGACAAAACACCGGGGAGCTGTTTTTT. Translated, it gives CASSHRGQNTGELFF.